Presented here are 5 T cell receptor beta chains from one specimen sequenced in a study of blood T cell repertoires in COVID-19. Using immunoSEQ multiplex PCR, the repertoire was profiled, and TCRdb retains in-frame clones only, with some absent. The table lists some 150,000 clones, just over 85% of them singletons. Sequencing used peripheral blood. Receptor source: a woman aged 60-75 years with acute or convalescent COVID-19.

This chain uses TRBV5-6 with TRBJ1-2; D is perhaps TRBD1 (6 bases). V lost 4 bases, J lost 4 bases, and 11 bases lay in between. Per the germline V gene, CDR1 is SGHDT and CDR2 is YYEEEE. This CDR3 contains 13 residues. The CDR3 bases are TGTGCCAGCAGCCGGGACACTTCCTATGGCTACACCTTC. The encoded protein is CASSRDTSYGYTF. Full variable domain (missing parts from reference TRBV5-6 and TRBJ1-2): DAGVTQSPTHLIKTRGQQVTLRCSPKSGHDTVSWYQQALGQGPQFIFQYYEEEERQRGNFPDRFSGHQFPNYSSELNVNALLLGDSALYLCASSRDTSYGYTFGSGTRLTVV.

This chain connects TRBV2 to TRBJ1-5, with D hard to call. CDR3 size: 12 residues. Germline V gives CDR1 SNHLY, CDR2 FYNNEI. V dropped 6 bases and J dropped 4 bases, with 7 bases sitting between them. The CDR3 coding sequence is TGTGCCAGCAGGACAATTAATCAGCCCCAGCATTTT. The encoded protein is CASRTINQPQHF.

This clone occurred a few times. The CDR3 DNA sequence: TGTGCCAGTCCCCCCGGGAGGGTTGGTGGCAATGAGCAGTTCTTC. This translates into CASPPGRVGGNEQFF. The V call is TRBV6-5, the J call TRBJ2-1, with TRBD2 identical over 8 bases. Germline CDR1 is MNHEY and CDR2 is SVGAGI. Trimming cost V 9 bases and J 6 bases; bases outside gene matches: 13. The CDR3 sequence is 15 residues long.

The chain carries TRBV9 and TRBJ2-2; D is uncertain. Germline loops: CDR1 SGDLS, CDR2 YYNGEE. V lost 3 bases and J lost 4, with 13 bases in between. The length of the CDR3 is 15 residues. The CDR3 region has the DNA TGTGCCAGCAGCGACTTAGCAGCTAGCACCGGGGAGCTGTTTTTT. Its protein is CASSDLAASTGELFF. The full variable domain, with the rest looked up from reference TRBV9 and TRBJ2-2, is DSGVTQTPKHLITATGQRVTLRCSPRSGDLSVYWYQQSLDQGLQFLIQYYNGEERAKGNILERFSAQQFPDLHSELNLSSLELGDSALYFCASSDLAASTGELFFGEGSRLTVL.

The DNA of the CDR3 is TGTGCCAGCAGTGAAGCCCGGGACTACGGCCCCGGGGAGCTGTTTTTT. Translation: CASSEARDYGPGELFF. V is TRBV6-1 and J is TRBJ2-2; 7 bases match TRBD2. The CDR3 is made up of 16 amino acids. Germline lookup yields CDR1 MNHNS and CDR2 SASEGT. With 0 bases clipped from V and 6 bases from J, the junction kept 7 bases outside the gene matches.